These 21 T cell receptor beta chains originate from one sample sequenced in a study of T cells in Graves' hyperthyroidism and ophthalmopathy. What was amplified from RNA transcripts were TCR beta CDR3 regions. Initially, a first-round RT-PCR of the TCR CDR3 employed the HTBI primer set. In TCRdb, the multiplex PCR reads were re-called with MiXCR into one record per CDR3 protein. Of around 400,000 distinct CDR3 sequences in the sample, approximately 13% were seen once. Sequencing was done on a sample of blood. These receptors came from a woman aged 18-29 years with Graves' hyperthyroidism.

V usage is TRBV3-1 and J usage is TRBJ1-6, with no clear D. This CDR3 region has 15 residues. CDR1 is LGHDT, CDR2 YNNKEL, per germline (reference sequence). Trimming stripped 1 base from V and 6 bases from J, with 10 bases between. The CDR3 DNA reads as TGTGCCAGCAGCCAAGGGGTAGGGATTAATTCACCCCTCCACTTT. Translation: CASSQGVGINSPLHF. The full variable domain, its missing parts supplied by reference TRBV3-1 and TRBJ1-6, is DTAVSQTPKYLVTQMGNDKSIKCEQNLGHDTMYWYKQDSKKFLKIMFSYNNKELIINETVPNRFSPKSPDKAHLNLHINSLELGDSAVYFCASSQGVGINSPLHFGNGTRLTVT.

This clonotype was recorded at least ten times. This chain joins TRBV6-2 or TRBV6-3 and TRBJ1-1; the D gene is possibly TRBD1 (6 bases). V was trimmed by 6 bases and J by 8 bases, leaving 22 bases between them. The CDR3 sequence is 15 residues long. Germline V gives CDR1 MNHEY, CDR2 SVGEGT. The CDR3 region has the DNA TGTGCCAGCAGCCCCCTAGGGAACAGGGACGGCGAAGCTTTCTTT. Protein: CASSPLGNRDGEAFF.

This clonotype was seen repeatedly, ten times or more. The chain carries TRBV27 and TRBJ2-7; 8 bases fit TRBD2. The V gene's germline CDR1 is MNHEY and CDR2 SMNVEV (reference sequence). The junction had 12 bases not matched to a gene; V was cut back by 5 bases and J by 0 bases. The length of the CDR3 is 17 residues. The CDR3 nucleotides read TGTGCCAGCAGTCCCCGCCGGGGGGGACTGGTCTCCTACGAGCAGTACTTC. Its protein is CASSPRRGGLVSYEQYF.

This clonotype was detected only a few times. The chain combines TRBV7-9 with TRBJ2-7, with a tentative D call TRBD1 (6 bases). The germline V and J ends were trimmed by 5 bases and 1 base, with 18 bases remaining between them. The CDR3 sequence is 16 residues long. CDR1 is SEHNR, CDR2 FQNEAQ, per germline (reference sequence). The CDR3 DNA sequence: TGTGCCAGCAGCCGAACCATGACAGGATTTTCCTACGAGCAGTACTTC. It codes for CASSRTMTGFSYEQYF.

This clonotype was recorded many times. This chain links TRBV9 with TRBJ2-3, with D perhaps TRBD2 (6 bases). The CDR3 totals 14 residues. The V gene's germline CDR1 is SGDLS and CDR2 YYNGEE. Trimming stripped 2 bases from V and 2 bases from J, with 9 bases between. The CDR3 DNA reads TGTGCCAGCAGCGTGGGACTCCCCACAGATACGCAGTATTTT. Translation gives CASSVGLPTDTQYF.

This clonotype was counted at least ten times. The V call is TRBV20-1, the J call TRBJ2-1, with D uncertain. V was cut by 6 bases and J by 1 base, with 13 bases left in between. This CDR3 contains 14 residues. CDR1 and CDR2 (germline): DFQATT, SNEGSKA (reference sequence). CDR3 coding DNA: TGCAGTGCAACTTCAACCTGGTCCTACAATGAGCAGTTCTTC. Translated: CSATSTWSYNEQFF.

This clonotype was counted many times. This chain uses TRBV18 with TRBJ1-4; a possible D gene is TRBD1 (5 bases). V lost 4 bases and J 7 bases, leaving 16 bases between the germline ends. Germline-derived CDR1 and CDR2 are KGHSH and LQKENI. The CDR3 spans 15 residues. CDR3 region: CASSLTQGLGEKLFF. The CDR3 coding sequence is TGTGCCAGCTCACTAACGCAGGGACTGGGTGAAAAACTGTTTTTT.

This clonotype was detected ten times or more. The J gene is TRBJ2-3, the V gene TRBV28, with D perhaps matching TRBD1 (5 bases). Trimming took 5 bases from V and 4 from J, leaving 19 bases between them. CDR1 and CDR2 from the germline V gene are MDHEN and SYDVKM. This CDR3 has 16 amino acids. Here the CDR3 DNA reads TGTGCCAGCAGTCCCTCGTCTGTGGGGCAGGCAGATACGCAGTATTTT. Translated, it gives CASSPSSVGQADTQYF.

The chain carries TRBV9 and TRBJ2-1, with a weak D call TRBD2 (7 bases). The length of the CDR3 is 16 residues. Per the germline V gene, CDR1 is SGDLS and CDR2 is YYNGEE. V lost 4 bases, J lost 5 bases, and 19 bases lay in between. CDR3 amino acids: CASSPRGARQDNEQFF. The CDR3 DNA reads as TGTGCCAGCAGCCCCCGGGGGGCCCGTCAGGACAATGAGCAGTTCTTC.

This clonotype was observed at least ten times. This rearrangement joins TRBV6-5 to TRBJ2-1; TRBD1 aligns across 9 bases. The length of the CDR3 is 16 residues. With 1 base clipped from V and 8 bases from J, the junction kept 9 bases outside the gene matches. Germline CDR1 reads MNHEY; CDR2 reads SVGAGI. CDR3 in DNA: TGTGCCAGCAGTTACTACGGACAGGGGCCGTACGATGAGCAGTTCTTC. Translation gives CASSYYGQGPYDEQFF.

A word on this clonotype: The CDR3 end shows no conserved phenylalanine or tryptophan, and so a read error is likely. The chain links TRBV19 to TRBJ1-2; 7 bases map to TRBD1. The CDR3 loop spans 14 amino acids. V trimming: 6 bases; J trimming: 4 bases; junction bases outside the gene matches: 8. CDR1 and CDR2 from the germline V gene are LNHDA and SQIVND (reference sequence). DNA of the CDR3: TGTGCCAGTAGGCCAAGACAGGGACCCTATGGCTACACCCTC. This translates into CASRPRQGPYGYTL.

This clonotype was counted ten times or more. The rearrangement links TRBV27 to TRBJ1-2; possible D gene TRBD1, 5 bases. Germline values: CDR1 MNHEY, CDR2 SMNVEV (reference sequence). This CDR3 contains 17 residues. V gave up 0 bases and J gave up 5 bases, with 19 bases separating them. The CDR3, as DNA: TGTGCCAGCAGTTTATCGATAAAGGGGCGACGGGGTTATGGCTACACCTTC. This codes for CASSLSIKGRRGYGYTF.

This clonotype was recorded many times. This rearrangement joins TRBV3-1 to TRBJ1-1; 7 bases are shared with TRBD1. CDR1 is LGHDT, CDR2 YNNKEL, per germline (reference sequence). The CDR3 is 15 amino acids. The V and J ends lost 4 bases and 1 base, in that order; junction bases with no gene match: 6. CDR3 bases: TGTGCCAGCAGCCGATCCGGGACAGCGAACACTGAAGCTTTCTTT. It yields the protein CASSRSGTANTEAFF.

In its sample, this clonotype was seen many times. The chain recombines TRBV11-2 with TRBJ1-3; D gene unclear. V lost 1 base to trimming and J lost 4 bases, with 5 bases between them. Germline V lookup: CDR1 SGHAT, CDR2 FQNNGV. The CDR3 covers 13 residues. The CDR3 nucleotides read TGTGCCAGCAGCTTAGGGTTCGGAAACACCATATATTTT. Its protein is CASSLGFGNTIYF.

This clonotype was detected a few times. A junction end diverges from the germline sequence, so it may reflect a read error. This chain links TRBV7-9 with TRBJ2-5; 7 positions match TRBD1. This CDR3 spans 16 amino acids. The germline CDR1 and CDR2 sequences are SEHNR and FQNEAQ (reference sequence). The CDR3 nucleotides read TGTGCCAACAGCTTTGGAAAGGGACAGATCCAAGAGACCCAGTACTTC. Encoded protein: CANSFGKGQIQETQYF.

This clonotype was recorded many times. This chain joins TRBV20-1 and TRBJ1-2; D is perhaps TRBD1 (5 bases). The germline V gene has CDR1 DFQATT and CDR2 SNEGSKA (reference sequence). This CDR3 is built from 14 residues. With 6 bases removed from V and 1 base from J, the gap between germline ends came to 15 bases. This CDR3 is CSALSGRINYGYTF. CDR3 DNA sequence: TGCAGTGCCCTTTCGGGACGGATTAACTATGGCTACACCTTC.

V gene TRBV4-1 combines with J gene TRBJ2-6; possibly TRBD1 or TRBD2 for D (5 bases each). This CDR3 has 18 residues. CDR1 is MGHRA and CDR2 is YSYEKL in the germline V gene. Trimming removed 3 bases at V and 2 bases at J, with 17 bases between. The CDR3 reads CASSQDRDPKTGANVLTF. The CDR3, as DNA: TGCGCCAGCAGCCAGGACCGGGACCCAAAAACTGGGGCCAACGTCCTGACTTTC.

This clonotype was picked up many times. This chain uses TRBV11-1 with TRBJ2-1; 7 bases agree with TRBD1. Germline lookup yields CDR1 SGHAT and CDR2 FQDESV (reference sequence). The CDR3 covers 15 residues. With 4 bases clipped from V and 10 bases from J, the junction kept 13 bases outside the gene matches. CDR3 bases: TGTGCCAGCAGCTATTTCGAGGGACAGCTCCAGGAGCAGTTCTTC. Amino acid sequence: CASSYFEGQLQEQFF.

This clonotype was found many times. V is TRBV7-6 and J is TRBJ2-3; D might be TRBD2 (7 bases). This CDR3 region has 16 residues. V gave up 0 bases and J gave up 4 bases, with 14 bases separating them. In germline, CDR1 is SGHVS, CDR2 FNYEAQ. This CDR3 is CASSLARPGGPDTQYF. DNA of the CDR3: TGTGCCAGCAGCTTAGCACGGCCCGGGGGGCCAGATACGCAGTATTTT.

There are many counts of this clonotype. The rearrangement links TRBV20-1 to TRBJ1-1; D remains unclear. This CDR3 has 12 amino acids. V lost 3 bases, J lost 4 bases, and 9 bases lay in between. Germline assignment: CDR1 DFQATT and CDR2 SNEGSKA (reference sequence). The CDR3 spells CSASGRSTEAFF. The CDR3 coding sequence is TGCAGTGCTAGCGGCCGGAGCACTGAAGCTTTCTTT.

This clonotype was detected ten times or more. The V call is TRBV28, the J call TRBJ2-7; D remains ambiguous. The CDR3 covers 13 residues. Germline lookup yields CDR1 MDHEN and CDR2 SYDVKM. Deletions cut 8 bases from V and 5 bases from J, with 16 bases between. The CDR3 DNA sequence: TGTGCCAGCGGAGACTCTCTTAGTGACGAGCAGTACTTC. It yields the protein CASGDSLSDEQYF.